The next 22 T cell receptor beta chains were all read from a single sample in a study of OX40 agonist ivuxolimab in advanced cancers. This table comes from immunoSEQ multiplex PCR, and its TCRdb copy is limited to in-frame clones, with some not included. The table records approximately 59,000 clones, less than 90% of them present only once. Sequenced here: CD4+ or CD8+ T cells sorted from blood, sampled in a trial of the OX40 agonist ivuxolimab. The receptors here all came from an adult with an advanced solid tumor such as melanoma, head and neck, liver or kidney cancer.

In DNA form, the CDR3 reads TGTGCCAGCAGTAAGCTTTGGGCAGGGACGGATGGCTACACCTTC. Residues: CASSKLWAGTDGYTF. The rearrangement uses TRBV6-5 and TRBJ1-2, with D tentatively TRBD1 (5 bases). Germline V gene data show CDR1 as MNHEY and CDR2 as SVGAGI. The V end lost 5 bases, the J end lost 6 bases, and 19 bases lay between the germline ends. This CDR3 region has 15 residues.

The V and J genes are TRBV15 and TRBJ2-7, with D perhaps being TRBD1 or TRBD2 (5 bases each). The germline gives CDR1 LNHNV, CDR2 YYDKDF (reference sequence). V dropped 1 base and J dropped 0 bases, with 16 bases sitting between them. The CDR3 is made up of 17 amino acids. CDR3 in amino acids: CATSRAGWGMPSYEQYF. The CDR3 DNA follows: TGTGCCACCAGCAGAGCTGGTTGGGGGATGCCCTCCTACGAGCAGTACTTC.

This chain uses TRBV6-1 with TRBJ2-3, with no clear D. Trimming took 7 bases from V and 1 from J, leaving 6 bases between them. From germline, CDR1 is MNHNS and CDR2 SASEGT. The CDR3 runs 12 residues. The CDR3 DNA reads TGTGCCAGCACCGAGCGCACAGATACGCAGTATTTT. This codes for CASTERTDTQYF.

The genes are TRBV27 and TRBJ1-2; a possible D gene is TRBD1 (6 bases). This CDR3 comprises 17 residues. Deletions cut 7 bases from V and 4 bases from J, with 25 bases between. The germline gives CDR1 MNHEY, CDR2 SMNVEV (reference sequence). In nucleotides, the CDR3 is TGTGCCAGCAAAGCGGCCCAGGGGTCAGCCACCTCCTATGGCTACACCTTC. As protein: CASKAAQGSATSYGYTF.

This rearrangement joins TRBV7-9 to TRBJ2-1, with TRBD1 as a possible D gene (6 bases). Trimming removed 7 bases from V and 4 bases from J, with 17 bases in between. The germline V gene encodes CDR1 SEHNR and CDR2 FQNEAQ (reference sequence). CDR3 length: 15 amino acids. This chain's CDR3 is CASIPNGGAYNEQFF. CDR3 in DNA: TGTGCCAGCATCCCAAATGGGGGCGCTTACAATGAGCAGTTCTTC. The full variable domain, completed using reference TRBV7-9 and TRBJ2-1, is DTGVSQNPRHKITKRGQNVTFRCDPISEHNRLYWYRQTLGQGPEFLTYFQNEAQLEKSRLLSDRFSAERPKGSFSTLEIQRTEQGDSAMYLCASIPNGGAYNEQFFGPGTRLTVL.

The V gene is TRBV7-2, the J gene TRBJ1-5; D might be TRBD1 (6 bases). V lost 0 bases and J lost 5, with 11 bases in between. Germline CDR1 reads SGHTA; CDR2 reads FQGNSA. The CDR3 runs 15 residues. CDR3 protein: CASSLATGSHQPQHF. CDR3 sequence (DNA): TGTGCCAGCAGCTTAGCTACAGGGTCCCATCAGCCCCAGCATTTT. The full variable domain, completed using reference TRBV7-2 and TRBJ1-5, is GAGVSQSPSNKVTEKGKDVELRCDPISGHTALYWYRQSLGQGLEFLIYFQGNSAPDKSGLPSDRFSAERTGGSVSTLTIQRTQQEDSAVYLCASSLATGSHQPQHFGDGTRLSIL.

V and J are TRBV5-4 and TRBJ1-6, with a possible D match to TRBD1 (5 bases). Trimming left V 10 bases short and J 7 bases short, with 18 bases between. The CDR3 sequence is 14 residues long. The V gene's germline CDR1 is SGHNT and CDR2 YYREEE (reference sequence). The CDR3 DNA reads TGTGCCTTGGGGAGGGCAGGGCAAAATTCACCCCTCCACTTT. Its protein product is CALGRAGQNSPLHF.

Note on this clone: A junction boundary mismatches the germline segment, possibly from a read error. The CDR3 sequence: CASSPSRALPGELFF. In DNA, the CDR3 is TGTGCTAGCAGCCCCTCTCGAGCGTTACCCGGGGAGCTGTTTTTT. The V call is TRBV7-7, the J call TRBJ2-2; D gene ambiguous. The CDR3 length is 15 residues. Germline lookup yields CDR1 SSHAT and CDR2 FNYEAQ (reference sequence).

V and J are TRBV5-6 and TRBJ1-1, with no clear D. The CDR3 is 14 residues long. CDR1 is SGHDT and CDR2 is YYEEEE in the germline V gene. The ends were cut back, 1 base at V and 5 bases at J, with 12 bases in the middle. CDR3 loop: CASSLMGYGTEAFF. The CDR3 nucleotides are TGTGCCAGCAGCTTGATGGGTTATGGAACTGAAGCTTTCTTT. The full variable domain, with the rest looked up from reference TRBV5-6 and TRBJ1-1, is DAGVTQSPTHLIKTRGQQVTLRCSPKSGHDTVSWYQQALGQGPQFIFQYYEEEERQRGNFPDRFSGHQFPNYSSELNVNALLLGDSALYLCASSLMGYGTEAFFGQGTRLTVV.

The DNA of the CDR3 is TGCGCCAGCAGCTTGGAGTTGACAGGGGTCGAGCAGTACTTC. It encodes CASSLELTGVEQYF. This chain connects TRBV5-1 to TRBJ2-7; 8 bases fit TRBD1. The CDR3 is made up of 14 amino acids. J gave up 6 bases and V 0 bases, and 5 bases lay outside the gene matches. Germline V gene data show CDR1 as SGHRS and CDR2 as YFSETQ.

The gene calls are TRBV18 and TRBJ2-5; no firm D call. Germline V gives CDR1 KGHSH, CDR2 LQKENI. The ends were cut back, 3 bases at V and 2 bases at J, with 13 bases in the middle. The CDR3 covers 15 residues. This chain's CDR3 is CASSPVPITQETQYF. The CDR3 bases are TGTGCCAGCTCACCGGTTCCGATTACGCAAGAGACCCAGTACTTC.

The J gene is TRBJ2-1, the V gene TRBV6-4; 10 bases align to TRBD2. The germline CDR1 and CDR2 sequences are MRHNA and SNTAGT. The J segment lost 9 bases and the V segment lost 7 bases, leaving 9 bases of the junction unmatched. The length of the CDR3 is 14 residues. In nucleotides, the CDR3 is TGTGCCAGCAAGGTACTAGCGGGGATGGGTGAGCAGTTCTTC. This translates into CASKVLAGMGEQFF.

V and J are TRBV6-1 and TRBJ2-1, with 10 bases identical to TRBD2. Germline-derived CDR1 and CDR2 are MNHNS and SASEGT. CDR3 length: 15 amino acids. The V gene end was trimmed by 5 bases and the J gene end by 3 bases; junction bases not matched to a gene: 4. In DNA form, the CDR3 reads TGTGCCAGCAGTTCGGCTAGCGGGGGCTACAATGAGCAGTTCTTC. It yields the protein CASSSASGGYNEQFF.

The chain has TRBV18 and TRBJ2-3; D uncertain. The germline CDR1 and CDR2 sequences are KGHSH and LQKENI. V was clipped by 3 bases and J by 0 bases, with 10 bases between them. This CDR3 spans 15 amino acids. The DNA of the CDR3 is TGTGCCAGCTCACCTCCGCCAGCTAGCACAGATACGCAGTATTTT. This codes for CASSPPPASTDTQYF.

The V and J genes are TRBV7-2 and TRBJ2-7; D call uncertain. Germline lookup yields CDR1 SGHTA and CDR2 FQGNSA. The CDR3 has 12 residues. Between the trimmed V and J ends, which lost 4 bases and 3 bases, there was a span of 7 bases. As DNA, the CDR3 is TGTGCCAGCAGCTCAGTAAACTACGAGCAGTACTTC. Protein sequence: CASSSVNYEQYF.

The chain carries TRBV6-6 and TRBJ2-7; D gene unclear. CDR3 length: 16 residues. Trimming shortened V by 0 bases and J by 0 bases, and 12 bases separated the two germline ends. Germline V gene sequence: CDR1 MNHNY, CDR2 SVGAGI (reference sequence). The CDR3 region is CASSYSAGMSSYEQYF. In DNA, the CDR3 is TGTGCCAGCAGTTACTCTGCTGGAATGAGCTCCTACGAGCAGTACTTC.

The rearrangement links TRBV28 to TRBJ2-1; maybe TRBD2 (6 bases). Germline V gene data show CDR1 as MDHEN and CDR2 as SYDVKM. The germline V and J ends were trimmed by 7 bases and 0 bases, with 19 bases remaining between them. The CDR3 totals 17 residues. The CDR3 loop reads CASTIPGGVSSYNEQFF. In nucleotides, the CDR3 is TGTGCCAGCACAATACCCGGGGGAGTCAGCTCCTACAATGAGCAGTTCTTC.

On this clone itself: One end of the junction varies from germline; a read error may be responsible. The genes are TRBV2 and TRBJ2-7, with D possibly being TRBD2 (5 bases). Germline V gives CDR1 SNHLY, CDR2 FYNNEI. This CDR3 region has 12 residues. CDR3 loop: CASRFNGDEQYF. CDR3 in DNA: TGTGCAAGCAGGTTCAACGGGGACGAGCAGTACTTC.

This sequence joins TRBV29-1 and TRBJ1-4; D gene uncertain. V was pared by 6 bases and J by 7 bases, with 12 bases between. Per germline, CDR1 SQVTM and CDR2 ANQGSEA. CDR3 size: 12 residues. The CDR3 loop is CSVSSGSEKLFF. CDR3 coding DNA: TGCAGCGTCAGTTCTGGGAGTGAAAAACTGTTTTTT.

The chain is built from TRBV28 and TRBJ2-5; 10 nucleotides line up with TRBD2. V gave up 8 bases and J gave up 1 base; unmatched junction bases: 4. The germline V gene encodes CDR1 MDHEN and CDR2 SYDVKM. The CDR3 totals 14 residues. CDR3 sequence reads: CASLTSGAQETQYF. For the CDR3, the DNA is TGTGCCAGCCTTACTAGCGGGGCCCAAGAGACCCAGTACTTC.

The CDR3: CASSRSGTPGNTIYF. CDR3 in DNA: TGTGCCAGTAGTAGATCCGGGACCCCTGGAAACACCATATATTTT. The chain joins TRBV19 to TRBJ1-3, with D tentatively TRBD1 (5 bases). The CDR3 is 15 residues long. The V end lost 4 bases, the J end lost 2 bases, and 12 bases lay between the germline ends. Germline CDR1 reads LNHDA; CDR2 reads SQIVND (reference sequence).

V and J are TRBV28 and TRBJ2-1, with 9 nucleotides matching TRBD1. Losses at the gene ends were 5 bases for V and 10 bases for J; bases not matched to a gene: 12. Germline-derived CDR1 and CDR2 are MDHEN and SYDVKM. The CDR3 extends over 15 amino acids. This CDR3 is CASSPRDRALFEQFF. The CDR3 nucleotides read TGTGCCAGCAGTCCTCGGGACAGGGCACTCTTCGAGCAGTTCTTC. Complete variable domain (other parts from reference TRBV28 and TRBJ2-1): DVKVTQSSRYLVKRTGEKVFLECVQDMDHENMFWYRQDPGLGLRLIYFSYDVKMKEKGDIPEGYSVSREKKERFSLILESASTNQTSMYLCASSPRDRALFEQFFGPGTRLTVL.